This entry concerns a single T cell receptor beta chain. Clones were read by immunoSEQ multiplex PCR, and TCRdb kept only the in-frame ones, dropping some. The data hold 100,000 to 150,000 clones, with approximately 89% observed a single time. This specimen belongs to a study of blood T cell repertoires in COVID-19. Study context: PBMCs, B-cell-depleted T cells, or T cells were the source of the cDNA or gDNA that made up the material.

Germline V CDR1 and CDR2: SGHRS, YFSETQ. Trimming took 4 bases from V and 8 from J; bases not matched to a gene: 14. The CDR3 loop spans 15 amino acids. The TCR was taken from a woman in her 70s with COVID-19, enrolled during active disease. The V gene is TRBV5-1, the J gene TRBJ1-1, with 7 bases matching TRBD1. The sequencing input was peripheral blood. CDR3 nucleotides: TGCGCCAGCAGCCCGGATGGACAGGCGAGGACAGAAGCTTTCTTT. This encodes CASSPDGQARTEAFF. The full variable domain, in which reference TRBV5-1 and TRBJ1-1 provide the parts outside the CDR3, is KAGVTQTPRYLIKTRGQQVTLSCSPISGHRSVSWYQQTPGQGLQFLFEYFSETQRNKGNFPGRFSGRQFSNSRSEMNVSTLELGDSALYLCASSPDGQARTEAFFGQGTRLTVV.